Below, 31 T cell receptor beta chains from the same sample are listed, as sequenced in a study of blood T cell repertoires in COVID-19. Data came from immunoSEQ multiplex PCR; TCRdb stores just in-frame clones and leaves some out. The sample has 40,000 to 55,000 clones; about nine tenths are singletons. The sequenced sample was peripheral blood. These receptors were obtained from a human donor in a cohort sampled during active COVID-19.

This clone was found a few times. The CDR3 reads CASSIEGGGQPQHF. The CDR3 coding sequence is TGTGCCAGTAGTATAGAAGGGGGGGGTCAGCCCCAGCATTTT. The rearrangement uses TRBV19 and TRBJ1-5; possibly TRBD1 for D (6 bases). Germline V lookup: CDR1 LNHDA, CDR2 SQIVND (reference sequence). Trimming shortened V by 0 bases and J by 6 bases, and 9 bases separated the two germline ends. The CDR3 consists of 14 residues.

In nucleotides, the CDR3 is TGTGCCAGCTCGGGACTATCGAACACTGAAGCTTTCTTT. Protein: CASSGLSNTEAFF. The chain joins TRBV12-3 or TRBV12-4 to TRBJ1-1; D possibly corresponds to TRBD1 (5 bases). V shed 8 bases and J shed 1 base, with 11 bases lying between them. The length of the CDR3 is 13 residues.

This rearrangement joins TRBV5-6 to TRBJ2-5, with 8 bases matching TRBD2. J gave up 4 bases and V 6 bases, and 14 bases lay outside the gene matches. CDR1 is SGHDT and CDR2 is YYEEEE in the germline V gene. The CDR3 length is 16 residues. DNA for the CDR3: TGTGCCAGCACTTGGCAATTAGCGGGGCACGGAGAGACCCAGTACTTC. Translated: CASTWQLAGHGETQYF.

V and J are TRBV18 and TRBJ1-3; D is unclear. Germline V gene lookup returns CDR1 KGHSH and CDR2 LQKENI. V dropped 3 bases and J dropped 0 bases, with 6 bases sitting between them. The CDR3 has 14 residues. The CDR3 DNA reads as TGTGCCAGCTCACCTACAGTCTCTGGAAACACCATATATTTT. Translated, it gives CASSPTVSGNTIYF.

This clone was found once. J is TRBJ1-1 and V is TRBV6-2 or TRBV6-3, with D possibly matching TRBD1 (6 bases). Germline CDR1 and CDR2: MNHEY and SVGEGT. The V end was cut by 2 bases, the J end by 7 bases, with 8 bases between. The CDR3 loop spans 12 amino acids. CDR3: CASSYPDSEAFF. In DNA form, the CDR3 reads TGTGCCAGCAGTTACCCGGACAGTGAAGCTTTCTTT.

The chain couples TRBV18 to TRBJ1-2, with TRBD1 matching over 9 bases. The CDR3 covers 14 residues. V trimming: 0 bases; J trimming: 8 bases; junction bases outside the gene matches: 4. Germline loops: CDR1 KGHSH, CDR2 LQKENI. As DNA, the CDR3 is TGTGCCAGCTCACCACCGGGACAGGGAAACGGCTACACCTTC. This translates into CASSPPGQGNGYTF.

A single count supports this clone. The chain employs TRBV6-5 and TRBJ2-2, with 9 bases identical to TRBD1. The CDR3 extends over 14 amino acids. After removal of 9 bases from V and 5 bases from J, the junction contained 7 bases not matched to a gene. Germline V lookup: CDR1 MNHEY, CDR2 SVGAGI. CDR3 in amino acids: CASTTGGWTGELFF. CDR3 sequence (DNA): TGTGCCAGTACTACAGGGGGCTGGACCGGGGAGCTGTTTTTT.

The genes are TRBV18 and TRBJ2-7; D call uncertain. V was clipped by 2 bases and J by 1 base, with 12 bases between them. This CDR3 contains 15 residues. CDR1 and CDR2 from the germline V gene are KGHSH and LQKENI. CDR3 DNA sequence: TGTGCCAGCTCACCATCGGCCGACATTTCCTACGAGCAGTACTTC. It translates to CASSPSADISYEQYF.

The sample holds a few counts of this clone. The genes are TRBV7-6 and TRBJ2-2; TRBD1 matches at 11 bases. Per the germline V gene, CDR1 is SGHVS and CDR2 is FNYEAQ. The CDR3 is 21 residues long. With 5 bases clipped from V and 5 bases from J, the junction kept 22 bases outside the gene matches. The CDR3 DNA reads as TGTGCCAGCAGCCAGAATTTTCCCGGGACAGGGGGAAAAGTATCTACCGGGGAGCTGTTTTTT. Its protein product is CASSQNFPGTGGKVSTGELFF.

The rearrangement uses TRBV9 and TRBJ2-3, with D maybe TRBD2 (5 bases). CDR3 length: 16 residues. V was cut by 4 bases and J by 1 base, with 16 bases left in between. Germline values: CDR1 SGDLS, CDR2 YYNGEE. The CDR3 loop reads CASSTSPRRGTDTQYF. The CDR3 coding sequence is TGTGCCAGCAGCACGAGCCCGCGGCGGGGCACAGATACGCAGTATTTT.

This clone was recorded only once. The J gene is TRBJ2-5, the V gene TRBV7-8; perhaps TRBD2 as D (6 bases). V was cut by 1 base and J by 5 bases, with 14 bases left in between. Looked up from germline, CDR1 is SGHVS and CDR2 is FQNEAQ. CDR3 length: 15 amino acids. The CDR3 is CASSLVELARETQYF. The CDR3 nucleotides read TGTGCCAGCAGCTTAGTTGAACTAGCCCGGGAGACCCAGTACTTC.

The rearrangement uses TRBV4-3 and TRBJ1-3, with TRBD1 matching 7 bases. The CDR3 is 17 amino acids. CDR1 and CDR2 from the germline V gene are LGHNA and YSLEER. V gave up 5 bases and J gave up 2 bases; unmatched junction bases: 12. The CDR3 is CASSEEPTGVAGNTIYF. For the CDR3, the DNA is TGCGCCAGCAGCGAGGAGCCCACAGGGGTAGCTGGAAACACCATATATTTT.

The chain carries TRBV9 and TRBJ1-6, with 10 nucleotides matching TRBD1. The CDR3 contains 15 residues. Germline loops: CDR1 SGDLS, CDR2 YYNGEE. The trim removed 3 bases at V and 8 bases at J, leaving 5 bases unmatched. CDR3 nucleotides: TGTGCCAGCAGCGCCTCCGGGACAGGGGATTCACCCCTCCACTTT. Protein product: CASSASGTGDSPLHF.

This sequence joins TRBV5-6 and TRBJ1-3; D is undetermined. The V end lost 4 bases, the J end lost 0 bases, and 17 bases lay between the germline ends. The CDR3 loop spans 17 amino acids. Germline CDR1 is SGHDT and CDR2 is YYEEEE. The CDR3 spells CASSGRRVLNSGNTIYF. CDR3 sequence (DNA): TGTGCCAGCAGCGGGCGACGAGTTCTCAACTCTGGAAACACCATATATTTT.

V and J are TRBV29-1 and TRBJ1-2; D not resolved. CDR3 size: 12 residues. CDR1 is SQVTM, CDR2 ANQGSEA, per germline. Trimming removed 4 bases from V and 3 bases from J, with 9 bases in between. In DNA form, the CDR3 reads TGCAGCGTTGGGGAGTTTGACTATGGCTACACCTTC. It codes for CSVGEFDYGYTF.

V usage is TRBV2 and J usage is TRBJ1-5; maybe TRBD1 (5 bases). The V gene's germline CDR1 is SNHLY and CDR2 FYNNEI. The CDR3 totals 15 residues. Trimming left V 4 bases short and J 6 bases short, with 16 bases between. The CDR3 is CASSAGSGDGQPQHF. CDR3 nucleotide sequence: TGTGCCAGCAGTGCCGGCTCGGGGGATGGTCAGCCCCAGCATTTT.

V and J are TRBV6-5 and TRBJ2-7, with D perhaps TRBD2 (7 bases). V lost 6 bases to trimming and J lost 1 base, with 10 bases between them. Germline V gene lookup returns CDR1 MNHEY and CDR2 SVGAGI. The CDR3 has 13 residues. The CDR3 region is CASRRGGSYEQYF. The CDR3 DNA reads as TGTGCCAGCAGAAGGGGGGGGTCCTACGAGCAGTACTTC.

The chain combines TRBV2 with TRBJ2-1, with 7 bases lining up with TRBD1. Germline V gene data show CDR1 as SNHLY and CDR2 as FYNNEI. Trimming removed 6 bases from V and 1 base from J; junction bases left unmatched: 6. The CDR3 is 15 amino acids. DNA for the CDR3: TGTGCCAGCAGGCAACAGGGGATTTCCTACAATGAGCAGTTCTTC. Translated, it gives CASRQQGISYNEQFF.

This chain uses TRBV27 with TRBJ2-7, with TRBD1 matching over 11 bases. The V gene end was trimmed by 8 bases and the J gene end by 7 bases; junction bases not matched to a gene: 10. Looked up from germline, CDR1 is MNHEY and CDR2 is SMNVEV (reference sequence). The CDR3 extends over 14 amino acids. CDR3 in DNA: TGTGCCAGCGGCCGGGACAGGGGGTATAGGGAGCAGTACTTC. This gives the protein CASGRDRGYREQYF.

This clone was observed a few times. The chain carries TRBV7-9 and TRBJ2-5; D call uncertain. This CDR3 has 17 residues. In germline, CDR1 is SEHNR, CDR2 FQNEAQ (reference sequence). The V end was cut by 5 bases, the J end by 5 bases, with 24 bases between. The CDR3 reads CASSLLRVSYEAETQYF. In DNA, the CDR3 is TGTGCCAGCAGCCTCCTACGGGTGAGCTACGAGGCGGAGACCCAGTACTTC.

The chain recombines TRBV6-1 with TRBJ2-1; 7 nucleotides agree with TRBD1. Germline V lookup: CDR1 MNHNS, CDR2 SASEGT. This CDR3 spans 14 amino acids. Unmatched junction bases numbered 5, after V lost 3 bases and J lost 6 bases. CDR3 nucleotides: TGTGCCAGCAGTGATGTGGACAGGCCCAATGAGCAGTTCTTC. Its protein is CASSDVDRPNEQFF.

This clone was observed a handful of times. The rearrangement uses TRBV5-1 and TRBJ2-6, with D unclear. Trimming cost V 0 bases and J 0 bases, with 7 bases left between them. CDR1 is SGHRS, CDR2 YFSETQ, per germline. The CDR3 is 16 amino acids. CDR3 loop: CASSLDTFSGANVLTF. As DNA, the CDR3 is TGCGCCAGCAGCTTGGACACGTTCTCTGGGGCCAACGTCCTGACTTTC. Based on the CDR3 plus reference TRBV5-1 and TRBJ2-6, the full variable domain is KAGVTQTPRYLIKTRGQQVTLSCSPISGHRSVSWYQQTPGQGLQFLFEYFSETQRNKGNFPGRFSGRQFSNSRSEMNVSTLELGDSALYLCASSLDTFSGANVLTFGAGSRLTVL.

V gene TRBV6-5 combines with J gene TRBJ1-2; D is perhaps TRBD1 (6 bases). V lost 6 bases, J lost 8 bases, and 10 bases lay in between. This CDR3 comprises 11 residues. CDR1 and CDR2 (germline): MNHEY, SVGAGI. In nucleotides, the CDR3 is TGTGCCAGCAGAGAGACAGGCGGCTACACCTTC. This gives the protein CASRETGGYTF.

The genes are TRBV9 and TRBJ1-4; tentative D call: TRBD1 (5 bases). In germline, CDR1 is SGDLS, CDR2 YYNGEE. The V gene lost 0 bases and the J gene lost 4 bases, with 13 bases spanning the gap. The CDR3 covers 16 residues. DNA for the CDR3: TGTGCCAGCAGCGTAGGCGGGGCAGGGTTTAATGAAAAACTGTTTTTT. Translation gives CASSVGGAGFNEKLFF.

The chain combines TRBV4-3 with TRBJ1-4, with 10 bases matching TRBD1. CDR1 and CDR2 from the germline V gene are LGHNA and YSLEER. Trimming cost V 1 base and J 7 bases; bases outside gene matches: 6. This CDR3 contains 16 residues. The chain's CDR3 is CASSQVGTGDSEKLFF. DNA for the CDR3: TGCGCCAGCAGCCAAGTCGGGACAGGGGATAGTGAAAAACTGTTTTTT.

The genes are TRBV19 and TRBJ2-7; no reliable D call. Germline CDR1 LNHDA, CDR2 SQIVND (reference sequence). V was clipped by 4 bases and J by 0 bases, with 10 bases between them. This CDR3 spans 14 amino acids. The CDR3: CASSTRSDSYEQYF. DNA of the CDR3: TGTGCCAGTAGTACCCGGAGCGACTCCTACGAGCAGTACTTC.

V usage is TRBV10-1 and J usage is TRBJ2-7, with TRBD2 matching 7 bases. In germline, CDR1 is WNHNN, CDR2 SYGVQD (reference sequence). CDR3 length: 14 residues. The ends lost 8 bases at V and 5 bases at J; junction bases unmatched: 12. CDR3 DNA: TGCGCCAGCCGGATGGGGGGGGATTGGGACGAGCAGTACTTC. Translation: CASRMGGDWDEQYF.

This clone was recorded only once. V is TRBV28 and J is TRBJ1-1, with 8 nucleotides matching TRBD1. This CDR3 spans 15 amino acids. CDR1 and CDR2 from the germline V gene are MDHEN and SYDVKM. V lost 3 bases to trimming and J lost 2 bases; unmatched junction nucleotides: 5. The CDR3 spells CASSLPGTGNTEAFF. The CDR3 bases are TGTGCCAGCAGTTTGCCGGGGACAGGTAACACTGAAGCTTTCTTT.

This clone was seen only a few times. This chain connects TRBV30 to TRBJ1-2; D unresolved. The V end lost 5 bases, the J end lost 3 bases, and 10 bases lay between the germline ends. Germline V lookup: CDR1 GTSNPN, CDR2 SVGIG (reference sequence). The CDR3 sequence is 12 residues long. CDR3 in DNA: TGTGCCTGGTCCCGGGTCGACTATGGCTACACCTTC. Encoded protein: CAWSRVDYGYTF. The variable domain in full, completed from reference TRBV30 and TRBJ1-2, reads SQTIHQWPATLVQPVGSPLSLECTVEGTSNPNLYWYRQAAGRGLQLLFYSVGIGQISSEVPQNLSASRPQDRQFILSSKKLLLSDSGFYLCAWSRVDYGYTFGSGTRLTVV.

This clone appeared once. This rearrangement joins TRBV7-2 to TRBJ2-6, with 8 bases lining up with TRBD1. This CDR3 region has 18 residues. The junction had 10 bases not matched to a gene; V was cut back by 5 bases and J by 1 base. Germline CDR1 SGHTA, CDR2 FQGNSA. In nucleotides, the CDR3 is TGTGCCAGCAGCCTGTCTTCAGGGGGCGCTTCTGGGGCCAACGTCCTGACTTTC. Translated, it gives CASSLSSGGASGANVLTF.

The V call is TRBV6-5, the J call TRBJ2-5, with 8 bases lining up with TRBD1. V gave up 7 bases and J gave up 7 bases; unmatched junction bases: 11. This CDR3 is 14 amino acids long. Germline CDR1 and CDR2: MNHEY and SVGAGI. The CDR3 loop is CASTNEAGGMTQYF. The CDR3 bases are TGTGCCAGCACCAACGAGGCAGGGGGCATGACCCAGTACTTC.